This TCR beta chain was identified in a study of T-cell reconstitution after alpha-beta-depleted transplantation in children. Germline CDR1 is ENHRY and CDR2 is SYGVKD. Trimming took off 6 bases at V and 5 bases at J, with 6 bases between the two ends. The CDR3 length is 11 residues. Preparation of the TCRbeta library used unique molecular identifiers. MiXCR, applied by TCRdb to the PCR reads, yields one record per CDR3 protein. Among just over 350,000 distinct CDR3 sequences listed, less than 15% were seen once. This chain connects TRBV10-3 to TRBJ2-3; D is unclear. Specimen: PBMCs, collected from the stem cell graft. The receptor was isolated from a human donor who donated a stem cell graft to a child with Fanconi anemia. CDR3 bases: TGTGCCATCAGCTGGGGAGATACGCAGTATTTT. Its protein product is CAISWGDTQYF.